This T cell receptor beta chain stems from a study of cytomegalovirus exposure and HLA in healthy donors. Study conclusions and caveats: Presence/absence analyses supposed approximately even sequencing depth among donors. Common viral pathogens seemed, in a later analysis, to connect with several of the most significant clusters.

This CDR3 is 18 amino acids long. The V and J ends lost 4 bases and 0 bases, in that order; junction bases with no gene match: 16. The germline gives CDR1 SGDLS, CDR2 YYNGEE. Amplification used 60 Vbeta primers and 13 Jbeta primers. Assay used: immunoSEQ multiplex PCR; TCRdb lists only in-frame clones, some missing. The table includes about 190,000 clones, around 78% detected once. This clone has a count of ten or more. What it binds is unknown. The receptor's source is a woman younger than 45 in good health and CMV-seropositive. The sequencing sample was made of PBMCs. The genes are TRBV9 and TRBJ2-7; the match to TRBD1 covers 7 bases. In DNA form, the CDR3 reads TGTGCCAGCAGCCCCCCTCCGGGATCAGGGGGACGCTCCTACGAGCAGTACTTC. Encoded protein: CASSPPPGSGGRSYEQYF.